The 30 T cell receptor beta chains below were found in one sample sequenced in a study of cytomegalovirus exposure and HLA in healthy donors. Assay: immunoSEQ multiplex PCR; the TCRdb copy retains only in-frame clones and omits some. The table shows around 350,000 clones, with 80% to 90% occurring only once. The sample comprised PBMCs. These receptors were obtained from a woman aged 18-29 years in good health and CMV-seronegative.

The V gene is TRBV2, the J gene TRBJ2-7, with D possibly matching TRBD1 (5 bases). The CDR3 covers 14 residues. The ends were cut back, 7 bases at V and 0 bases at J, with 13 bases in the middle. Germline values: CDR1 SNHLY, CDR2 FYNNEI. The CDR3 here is CASIKTGSSYEQYF. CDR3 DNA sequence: TGTGCCAGCATTAAAACAGGTTCCTCCTACGAGCAGTACTTC.

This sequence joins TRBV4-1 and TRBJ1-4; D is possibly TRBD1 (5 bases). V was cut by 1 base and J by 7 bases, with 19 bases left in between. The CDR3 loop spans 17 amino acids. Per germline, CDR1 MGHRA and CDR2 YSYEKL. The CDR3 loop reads CASSQAGIGTGGEKLFF. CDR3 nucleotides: TGCGCCAGCAGCCAAGCGGGGATCGGGACCGGGGGTGAAAAACTGTTTTTT.

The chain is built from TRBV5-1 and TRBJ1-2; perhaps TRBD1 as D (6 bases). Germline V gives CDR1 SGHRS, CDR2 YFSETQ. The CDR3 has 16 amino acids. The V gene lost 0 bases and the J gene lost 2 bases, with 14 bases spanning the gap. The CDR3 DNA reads TGCGCCAGCAGCTTGGCTGACAGGACCCTCAACTATGGCTACACCTTC. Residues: CASSLADRTLNYGYTF.

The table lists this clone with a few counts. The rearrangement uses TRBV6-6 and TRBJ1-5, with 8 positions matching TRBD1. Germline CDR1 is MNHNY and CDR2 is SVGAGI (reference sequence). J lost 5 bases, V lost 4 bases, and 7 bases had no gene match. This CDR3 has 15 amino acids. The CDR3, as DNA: TGTGCCAGCAGTTCGGACAGGGAACGGTATCAGCCCCAGCATTTT. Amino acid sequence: CASSSDRERYQPQHF.

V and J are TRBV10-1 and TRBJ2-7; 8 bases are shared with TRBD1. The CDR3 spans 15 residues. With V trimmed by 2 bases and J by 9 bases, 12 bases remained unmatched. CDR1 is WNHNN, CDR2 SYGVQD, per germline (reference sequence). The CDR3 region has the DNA TGCGCCAGCAGTGAGGAGGGGACAGGCTGGCCTGTGCAGTACTTC. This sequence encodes CASSEEGTGWPVQYF.

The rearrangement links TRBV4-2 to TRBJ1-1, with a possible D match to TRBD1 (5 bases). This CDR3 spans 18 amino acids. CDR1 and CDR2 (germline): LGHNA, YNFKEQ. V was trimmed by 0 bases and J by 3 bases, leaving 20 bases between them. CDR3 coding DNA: TGTGCCAGCAGCCAAGAGTTCGGACTCGGGGGAATAGACACTGAAGCTTTCTTT. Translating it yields CASSQEFGLGGIDTEAFF.

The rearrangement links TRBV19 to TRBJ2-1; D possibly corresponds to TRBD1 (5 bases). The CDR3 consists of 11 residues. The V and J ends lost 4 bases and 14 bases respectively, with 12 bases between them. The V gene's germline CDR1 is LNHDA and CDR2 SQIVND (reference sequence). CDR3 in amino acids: CASSTEDNEFF. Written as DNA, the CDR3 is TGTGCCAGTAGTACCGAGGACAACGAGTTCTTC.

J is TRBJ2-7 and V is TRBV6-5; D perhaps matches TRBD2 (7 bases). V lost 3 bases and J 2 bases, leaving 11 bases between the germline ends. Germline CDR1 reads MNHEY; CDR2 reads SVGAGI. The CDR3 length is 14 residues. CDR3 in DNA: TGTGCCAGCAGTTATGGGGGGGGCCCCTACGAGCAGTACTTC. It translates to CASSYGGGPYEQYF.

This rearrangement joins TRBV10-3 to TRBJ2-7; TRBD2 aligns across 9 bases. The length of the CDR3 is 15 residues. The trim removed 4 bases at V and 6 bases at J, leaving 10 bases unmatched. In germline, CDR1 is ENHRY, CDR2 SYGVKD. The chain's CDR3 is CAISGNSGSFAEQYF. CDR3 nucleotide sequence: TGTGCCATCAGTGGGAATAGCGGGAGCTTCGCCGAGCAGTACTTC.

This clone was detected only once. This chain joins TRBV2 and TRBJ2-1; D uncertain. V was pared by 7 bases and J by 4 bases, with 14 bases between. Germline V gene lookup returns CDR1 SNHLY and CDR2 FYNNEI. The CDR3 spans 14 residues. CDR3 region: CASKVLVRYNEQFF. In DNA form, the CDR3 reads TGTGCCAGCAAGGTGCTAGTAAGGTACAATGAGCAGTTCTTC.

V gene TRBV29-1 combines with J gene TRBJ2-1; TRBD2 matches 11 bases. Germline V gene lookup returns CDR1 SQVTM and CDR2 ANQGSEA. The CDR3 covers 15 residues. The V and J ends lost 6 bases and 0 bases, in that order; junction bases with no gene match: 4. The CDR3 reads CSVPSGRSSYNEQFF. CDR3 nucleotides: TGCAGCGTCCCTAGCGGGAGGAGCTCCTACAATGAGCAGTTCTTC.

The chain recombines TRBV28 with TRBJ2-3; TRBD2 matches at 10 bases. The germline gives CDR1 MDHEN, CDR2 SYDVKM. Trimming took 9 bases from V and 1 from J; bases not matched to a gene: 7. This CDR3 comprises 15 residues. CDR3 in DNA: TGTGCCAGTCATCTAGCGGGGGATGGCACAGATACGCAGTATTTT. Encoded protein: CASHLAGDGTDTQYF.

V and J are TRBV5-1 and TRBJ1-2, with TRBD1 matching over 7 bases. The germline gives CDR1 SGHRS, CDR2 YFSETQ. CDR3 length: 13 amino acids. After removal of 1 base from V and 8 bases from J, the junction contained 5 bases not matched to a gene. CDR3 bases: TGCGCCAGCAGCTTGACAGGGGCAGGAGGCTACACCTTC. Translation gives CASSLTGAGGYTF.

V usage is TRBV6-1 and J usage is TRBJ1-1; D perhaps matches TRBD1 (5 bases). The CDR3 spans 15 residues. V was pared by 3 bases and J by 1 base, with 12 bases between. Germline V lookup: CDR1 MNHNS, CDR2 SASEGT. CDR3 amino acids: CASSDGRGKNTEAFF. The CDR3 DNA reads TGTGCCAGCAGTGATGGAAGGGGCAAGAACACTGAAGCTTTCTTT.

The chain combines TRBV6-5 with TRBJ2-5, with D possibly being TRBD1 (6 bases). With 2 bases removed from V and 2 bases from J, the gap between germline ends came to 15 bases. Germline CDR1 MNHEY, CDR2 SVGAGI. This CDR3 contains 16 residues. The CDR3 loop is CASSYPLDSLQETQYF. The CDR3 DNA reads TGTGCCAGCAGTTACCCCCTGGACAGTCTACAAGAGACCCAGTACTTC.

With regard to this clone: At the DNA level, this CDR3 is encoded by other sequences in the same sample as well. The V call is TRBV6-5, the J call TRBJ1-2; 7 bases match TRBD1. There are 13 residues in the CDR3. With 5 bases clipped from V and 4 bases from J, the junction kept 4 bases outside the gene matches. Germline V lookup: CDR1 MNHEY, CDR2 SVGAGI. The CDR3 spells CASSRTGGYGYTF. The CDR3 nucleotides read TGTGCCAGCAGTCGGACAGGAGGCTATGGCTACACCTTC.

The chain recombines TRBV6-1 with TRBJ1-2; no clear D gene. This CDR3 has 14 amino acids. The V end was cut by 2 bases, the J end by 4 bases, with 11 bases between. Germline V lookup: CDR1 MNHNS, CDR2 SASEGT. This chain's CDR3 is CASSEIGQAYGYTF. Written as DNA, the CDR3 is TGTGCCAGCAGTGAAATTGGGCAGGCCTATGGCTACACCTTC.

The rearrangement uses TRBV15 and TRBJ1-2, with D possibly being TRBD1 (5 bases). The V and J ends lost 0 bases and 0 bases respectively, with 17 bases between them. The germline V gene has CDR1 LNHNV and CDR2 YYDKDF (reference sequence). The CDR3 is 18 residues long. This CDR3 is CATSRETPWGVSNYGYTF. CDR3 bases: TGTGCCACCAGCAGAGAGACCCCGTGGGGGGTGTCTAACTATGGCTACACCTTC.

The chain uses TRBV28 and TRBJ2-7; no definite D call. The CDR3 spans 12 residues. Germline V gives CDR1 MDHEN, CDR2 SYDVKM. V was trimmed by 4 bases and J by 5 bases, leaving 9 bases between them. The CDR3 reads CASSSHRNEQYF. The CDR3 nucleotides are TGTGCCAGCAGTTCACACCGCAACGAGCAGTACTTC.

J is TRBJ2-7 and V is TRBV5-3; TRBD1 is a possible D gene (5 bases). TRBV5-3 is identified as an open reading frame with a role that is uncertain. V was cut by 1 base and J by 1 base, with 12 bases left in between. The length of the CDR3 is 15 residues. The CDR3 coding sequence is TGTGCCAGAAGCTTGAGGGGCGCGGCGTCCTACGAGCAGTACTTC. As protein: CARSLRGAASYEQYF.

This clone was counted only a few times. CDR3 in amino acids: CASSFTQYLHF. CDR3 bases: TGTGCCAGCAGCTTCACACAATACCTCCACTTT. The V gene is TRBV7-2, the J gene TRBJ1-6, with no clear D. From germline, CDR1 is SGHTA and CDR2 FQGNSA. The CDR3 has 11 residues. Trimming shortened V by 3 bases and J by 15 bases, and 9 bases separated the two germline ends.

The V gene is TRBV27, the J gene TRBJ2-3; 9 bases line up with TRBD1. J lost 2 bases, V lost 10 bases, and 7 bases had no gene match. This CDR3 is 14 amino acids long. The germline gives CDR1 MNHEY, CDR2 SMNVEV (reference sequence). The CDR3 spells CATKTGGTTDTQYF. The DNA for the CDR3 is TGTGCCACCAAGACAGGGGGGACCACAGATACGCAGTATTTT.

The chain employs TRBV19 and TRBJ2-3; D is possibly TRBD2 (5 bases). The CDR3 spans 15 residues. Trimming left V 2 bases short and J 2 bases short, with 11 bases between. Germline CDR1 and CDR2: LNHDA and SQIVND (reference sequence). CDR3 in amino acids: CASSITRTSTDTQYF. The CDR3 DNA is TGTGCCAGTAGTATAACCCGGACTTCCACAGATACGCAGTATTTT.

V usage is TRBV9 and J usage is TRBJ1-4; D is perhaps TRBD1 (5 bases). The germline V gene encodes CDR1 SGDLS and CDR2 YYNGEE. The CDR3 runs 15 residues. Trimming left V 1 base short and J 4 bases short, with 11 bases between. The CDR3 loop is CASSVSGGYNEKLFF. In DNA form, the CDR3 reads TGTGCCAGCAGCGTATCGGGGGGGTATAATGAAAAACTGTTTTTT.

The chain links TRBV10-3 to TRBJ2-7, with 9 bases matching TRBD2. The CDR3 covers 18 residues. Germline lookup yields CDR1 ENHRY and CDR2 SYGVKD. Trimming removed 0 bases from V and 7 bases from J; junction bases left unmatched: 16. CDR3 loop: CAISESQGVTSGRGEQYF. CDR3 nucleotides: TGTGCCATCAGTGAGTCCCAAGGAGTGACTAGCGGCCGCGGGGAGCAGTACTTC.

The CDR3 DNA sequence: TGTGCCAGCAGCTATACTAGCGGCCCTTACAATGAGCAGTTCTTC. This gives the protein CASSYTSGPYNEQFF. The chain has TRBV6-4 and TRBJ2-1, with TRBD2 matching over 8 bases. After removal of 6 bases from V and 4 bases from J, the junction contained 8 bases not matched to a gene. The CDR3 is made up of 15 amino acids. Germline CDR1 reads MRHNA; CDR2 reads SNTAGT.

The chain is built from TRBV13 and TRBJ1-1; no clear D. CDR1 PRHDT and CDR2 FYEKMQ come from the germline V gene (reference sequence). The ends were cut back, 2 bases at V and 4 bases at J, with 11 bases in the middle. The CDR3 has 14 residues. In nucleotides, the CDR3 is TGTGCCAGCAGCTTATACCGAGGAGGCACTGAAGCTTTCTTT. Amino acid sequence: CASSLYRGGTEAFF.

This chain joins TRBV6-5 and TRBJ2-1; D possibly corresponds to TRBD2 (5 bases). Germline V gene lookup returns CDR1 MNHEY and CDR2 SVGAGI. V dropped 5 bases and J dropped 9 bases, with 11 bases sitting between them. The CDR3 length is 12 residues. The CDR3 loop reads CASSTSRGEQFF. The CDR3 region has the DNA TGTGCCAGCAGTACCTCTCGGGGTGAGCAGTTCTTC.

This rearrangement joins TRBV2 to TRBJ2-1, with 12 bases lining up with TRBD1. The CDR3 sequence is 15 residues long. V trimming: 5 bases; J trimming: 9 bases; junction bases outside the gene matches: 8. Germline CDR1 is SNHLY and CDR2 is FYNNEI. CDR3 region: CASSPRGTGGGEQFF. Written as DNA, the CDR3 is TGTGCCAGCAGTCCCAGGGGGACAGGGGGCGGTGAGCAGTTCTTC.

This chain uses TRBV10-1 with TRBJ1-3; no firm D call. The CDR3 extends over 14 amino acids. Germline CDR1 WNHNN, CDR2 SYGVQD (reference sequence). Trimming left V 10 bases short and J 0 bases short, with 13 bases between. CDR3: CATQRQNSGNTIYF. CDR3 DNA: TGCGCCACCCAGAGGCAAAACTCTGGAAACACCATATATTTT.